Listed here are 11 T cell receptor beta chains from one sample, sequenced in a study of blood T cell repertoires in COVID-19. Profiled with immunoSEQ multiplex PCR; TCRdb holds only in-frame clones, not every one. The table lists a few hundred thousand clones, 85% of them singletons. Material for sequencing was peripheral blood. These TCRs come from a woman under 30 with acute or convalescent COVID-19.

The chain links TRBV5-6 to TRBJ1-1, with 7 bases matching TRBD1. The CDR3 consists of 14 residues. Trimming removed 5 bases from V and 0 bases from J; junction bases left unmatched: 4. Germline CDR1 is SGHDT and CDR2 is YYEEEE. In nucleotides, the CDR3 is TGTGCCAGCAGGTGGGGACAGTTGAACACTGAAGCTTTCTTT. Protein: CASRWGQLNTEAFF.

This chain connects TRBV27 to TRBJ1-5, with unresolved D. The CDR3 sequence is 17 residues long. The germline CDR1 and CDR2 sequences are MNHEY and SMNVEV (reference sequence). Trimming removed 0 bases from V and 9 bases from J, with 21 bases in between. The CDR3 DNA is TGTGCCAGCAGTTTATCGATCAGAGGGCTGGGTCGGGCGCCCCAGCATTTT. Amino acid sequence: CASSLSIRGLGRAPQHF.

The chain employs TRBV27 and TRBJ2-1; no clear D gene. This CDR3 is 14 amino acids long. Between the trimmed V and J ends, which lost 0 bases and 4 bases, there was a span of 7 bases. Per the germline V gene, CDR1 is MNHEY and CDR2 is SMNVEV (reference sequence). This chain's CDR3 is CASSLSLSYNEQFF. The CDR3 nucleotides are TGTGCCAGCAGTTTATCATTGTCTTACAATGAGCAGTTCTTC.

The chain joins TRBV27 to TRBJ2-2; D is unclear. V was shortened by 3 bases and J by 7 bases, with 6 bases between the two germline ends. The CDR3 consists of 12 residues. Looked up from germline, CDR1 is MNHEY and CDR2 is SMNVEV (reference sequence). The CDR3 DNA sequence: TGTGCCAGCAGTTTTAGAGGCGGGGAGCTGTTTTTT. Its translation: CASSFRGGELFF.

The genes are TRBV4-1 and TRBJ1-1; 7 bases match TRBD1. This CDR3 has 14 amino acids. V lost 1 base and J lost 2; bases outside the gene matches: 1. The germline CDR1 and CDR2 sequences are MGHRA and YSYEKL. DNA for the CDR3: TGCGCCAGCAGCCAAGGGGACAGCAACACTGAAGCTTTCTTT. It specifies CASSQGDSNTEAFF.

V is TRBV6-2 or TRBV6-3 and J is TRBJ1-3, with no clear D. Deletions cut 5 bases from V and 0 bases from J, with 8 bases between. This CDR3 is 14 amino acids long. Germline V gene sequence: CDR1 MNHEY, CDR2 SVGEGT. CDR3 protein: CASSRFSSGNTIYF. CDR3 sequence (DNA): TGTGCCAGCAGTCGTTTTAGCTCTGGAAACACCATATATTTT.

This chain connects TRBV28 to TRBJ2-2; 11 bases fit TRBD2. Germline CDR1 reads MDHEN; CDR2 reads SYDVKM. The CDR3 is made up of 19 amino acids. With 3 bases clipped from V and 0 bases from J, the junction kept 9 bases outside the gene matches. This CDR3 is CASSFLPKTSGTNTGELFF. In nucleotides, the CDR3 is TGTGCCAGCAGTTTTTTACCAAAGACTAGCGGGACGAACACCGGGGAGCTGTTTTTT. The variable domain in full, completed from reference TRBV28 and TRBJ2-2, reads DVKVTQSSRYLVKRTGEKVFLECVQDMDHENMFWYRQDPGLGLRLIYFSYDVKMKEKGDIPEGYSVSREKKERFSLILESASTNQTSMYLCASSFLPKTSGTNTGELFFGEGSRLTVL.

The genes are TRBV5-1 and TRBJ2-3, with a weak D call TRBD1 (6 bases). The CDR3 has 11 residues. V lost 4 bases and J 6 bases, leaving 6 bases between the germline ends. Germline CDR1 reads SGHRS; CDR2 reads YFSETQ. CDR3 nucleotides: TGCGCCAGCAGCGACAGGGATACGCAGTATTTT. It specifies CASSDRDTQYF.

This clone came up a few times. The CDR3 reads CSVDPTSGSGYEQFF. The CDR3 DNA follows: TGCAGCGTTGACCCGACTAGCGGGAGTGGCTATGAGCAGTTCTTC. The chain is built from TRBV29-1 and TRBJ2-1; TRBD2 matches 12 bases. Germline V lookup: CDR1 SQVTM, CDR2 ANQGSEA. Trimming cost V 3 bases and J 8 bases; bases outside gene matches: 8. CDR3 length equals 15 residues.

The V call is TRBV5-1, the J call TRBJ1-6, with 7 bases that match TRBD1. Germline V CDR1 and CDR2: SGHRS, YFSETQ. The CDR3 loop spans 16 amino acids. The trim removed 4 bases at V and 8 bases at J, leaving 12 bases unmatched. CDR3 amino acids: CASSLGTAGLDSPLHF. The DNA for the CDR3 is TGCGCCAGCAGCCTTGGGACAGCAGGCCTCGATTCACCCCTCCACTTT.

V gene TRBV6-5 combines with J gene TRBJ2-7; D is possibly TRBD1 (6 bases). CDR3 length: 15 residues. The V gene lost 6 bases and the J gene lost 6 bases, with 21 bases spanning the gap. Germline CDR1 reads MNHEY; CDR2 reads SVGAGI. The CDR3 is CASSPTQGFSSEQYF. CDR3 sequence (DNA): TGTGCCAGCAGCCCAACCCAGGGGTTCTCCAGCGAGCAGTACTTC.